This T cell receptor beta chain was retrieved from a study of shared clonotypes between healthy human individuals. Study-wide results and limits: Sampling covered nothing but blood. Tissue TCR repertoires likely differ from those found in blood.

As regards this clone: Its antigen is unknown.

Study donors comprised healthy, HIV-negative adults devoid of recent acute infection or vaccination. Only Caucasian adults living in Nashville, Tennessee served as donors. Germline CDR1 GTSNPN, CDR2 SVGIG (reference sequence). V was clipped by 2 bases and J by 4 bases, with 8 bases between them. This CDR3 comprises 12 residues. Assay used: immunoSEQ multiplex PCR; TCRdb lists only in-frame clones, some missing. This sample carries about 450,000 clones, around 79% of them seen once, and the ten largest clones take around 12%. Specimen: PBMCs. The chain uses TRBV30 and TRBJ2-5, with a tentative D call TRBD2 (6 bases). The clonotype was recovered from a woman aged 40 to 49 in good health. Some clones in this sample may be carry-over from other donors' samples. In DNA form, the CDR3 reads TGTGCCTGGAGTCGGGGAGGAGAGACCCAGTACTTC. Translated: CAWSRGGETQYF. Combining the CDR3 with reference TRBV30 and TRBJ2-5 gives the whole variable domain SQTIHQWPATLVQPVGSPLSLECTVEGTSNPNLYWYRQAAGRGLQLLFYSVGIGQISSEVPQNLSASRPQDRQFILSSKKLLLSDSGFYLCAWSRGGETQYFGPGTRLLVL.